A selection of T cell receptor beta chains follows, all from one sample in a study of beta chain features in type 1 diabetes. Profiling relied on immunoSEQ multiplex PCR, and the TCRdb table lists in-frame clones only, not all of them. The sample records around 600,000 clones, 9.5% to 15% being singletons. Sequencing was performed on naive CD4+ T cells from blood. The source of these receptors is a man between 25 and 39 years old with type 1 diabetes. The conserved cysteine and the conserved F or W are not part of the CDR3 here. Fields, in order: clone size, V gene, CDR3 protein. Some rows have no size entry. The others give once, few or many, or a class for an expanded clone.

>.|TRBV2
ASAPPQRETQY
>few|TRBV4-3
ASSQAGGGTNEKLF
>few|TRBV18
ASSLQGDEQY
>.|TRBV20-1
SAPRTNGYT
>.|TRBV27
ASSSSKSSGANVLT
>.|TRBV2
ASSGRERTEAF
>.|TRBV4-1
ASSQAVLLAASYNEQF
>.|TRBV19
ASSGGVNYGYT
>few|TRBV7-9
ASSRIAGGSYYEQY
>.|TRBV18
ASSQGQGYQPQH
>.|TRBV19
ASSIVGLEETQY
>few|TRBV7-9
ASSFTETQY
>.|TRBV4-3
ASSQGQANYGYT
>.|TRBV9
ASSVRPQGQGVPETQY
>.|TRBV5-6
ASSWETEAF
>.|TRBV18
ASSQGATNQPQH
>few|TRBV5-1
ASSLPEETQY
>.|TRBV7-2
ASTYVTGGRWDEQF
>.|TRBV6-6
ASTRSSFGNEQF
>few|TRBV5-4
ASSLGSTDTQY
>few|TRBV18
ASSPQKGTEAF
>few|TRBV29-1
SVDQTGEETQY
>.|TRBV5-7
ASSPTGGF
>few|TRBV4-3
ASSQDPGPGELF
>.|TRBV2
ASSFGGEQF
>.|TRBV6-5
ASSFSTRAGTDTQY
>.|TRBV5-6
ASSGGPTEAF
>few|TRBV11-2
ASSLMTGEQF
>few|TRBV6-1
ASSEADGFDSATYEQY
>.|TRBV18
ASSPSSTDTQY
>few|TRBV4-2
ASSPIVGTSGYNEQF
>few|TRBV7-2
ASSSDGGPQH
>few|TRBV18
ASSPGQGAAYEQY
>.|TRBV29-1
SGRGAGADTQY
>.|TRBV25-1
ASSGQGSRAFYEQY
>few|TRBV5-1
ASSFGHGAATQF
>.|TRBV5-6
ASSPGQIQETQY
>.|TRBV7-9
ASSATGPGSGNTIY
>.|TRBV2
ARGQGRSSGANVLT
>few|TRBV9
ASSDRTGSNSPLH
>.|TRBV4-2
ASSQDGAGGLNEQF
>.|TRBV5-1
ASSPAAANYGYT
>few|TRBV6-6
ASSYVTGTDSPLH
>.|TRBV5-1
ASSQAGVPLNEQF
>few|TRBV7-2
ASSSGQGWMKY
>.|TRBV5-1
ASSLEAGVQETQY
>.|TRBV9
ASSATGTGGQY
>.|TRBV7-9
ASSLVGQGNGQPQH
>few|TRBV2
ASSRDIQSPH
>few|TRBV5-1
ASSRGPYEQY
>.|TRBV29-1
SVGPGDTEAF